This T cell receptor beta chain comes out of a study of identical twins (dated by TCRdb to about 2016). Study-level background: TCR alpha and beta repertoires from monozygotic twins, unrelated adults of various ages and cord blood were deep-sequenced to test whether fetal clonotypes persist. Replicate twin experiments were performed at different times using different library preparation protocols to rule out contamination. Study-wide conclusions, independent of this receptor: Because the same donors could not be followed over many years, conclusions were based on cross-sectional statistical analysis. Compared with coincidental sharing between unrelated individuals, out-of-frame TCR alpha sequences shared between twins showed an excess of sequences with low generation probability. Abundant cord blood beta clonotypes carried fewer insertions; young adult naive repertoires showed a weaker similar trend, while memory repertoires showed none. A weaker excess of twin sharing was found in beta out-of-frame sequences because the signal-to-noise ratio was lowered by fewer shared sequences. Zero-insertion analyses could be partly confounded by invariant T cells such as MAIT and iNKT, although diverse VJ usage argued against such confounding for most clonotypes. Out-of-frame TCR alpha sharing in monozygotic twins was systematically underestimated by recombination models, whereas sharing between unrelated individuals was in agreement with the recombination models.

From the cysteine through the phenylalanine, the CDR3 covers 13 amino acids. The sequence is cut down to CDR3 DNA, 39 bases in frame from base 1. Cut back by 6 bases and 4 bases, the V and J ends lie 12 bases apart. From the germline V gene (reference sequence), CDR1 is DFQATT and CDR2 is SNEGSKA. Receptor amplification or capture employed 5' RACE. TCRdb lists the instrument as Illumina HiSeq 2000. A universal primer binding site was introduced by template switching, and a unique molecular identifier was present in the final cDNA, enabling accurate counting of TCR cDNA molecules. Specific primers in the conserved constant-segment region were used to synthesize first-strand cDNA for TCR alpha and beta chains. To control for contamination, each cDNA library was double barcoded with a SMART-Mk sample barcode plus Illumina barcodes. Two successive PCR steps introduced TruSeq adapter sequences along with Illumina sample barcodes. The Illumina HiSeq platform was used with custom primers to sequence TCR alpha and beta cDNA libraries. The paper's data handling went like this. MiGEC was used to process raw reads and extract unique molecular identifiers, and MiXCR was used to find CDR3 positions. For each individual, recombination models were inferred using an EM algorithm with the repgenHMM and IGoR tools. The tcR package in R was used for shared clonotype analysis, with sharing normalized by the product of cloneset sizes. To study raw recombination free of thymic and clonal selection effects, out-of-frame nonproductive sequences were analyzed. TCRdb handled the public reads itself, with Q25 trimming in fastp and clone calling in MiXCR, and kept productive beta chains. Rows matching on CDR3 protein sequence are summarized as one entry with the most common DNA and genes. Here the V and J calls rest on TCRdb's processing, not on the authors' analysis. The sample contains some 1,700,000 distinct CDR3 sequences, 32% of them found a single time. Around 0.25% of the sample is taken by the ten largest.

Turning to this clonotype: There is no known antigen for this receptor. No much larger clone is present one base from it, and per-base qualities are unavailable.

All donors were healthy Caucasians. This clonotype originated in a newborn girl in good health. The receptor chain draws on TRBV20-1 and TRBJ1-4, with the D segment identity uncertain. Sequenced input: cord blood. The sequenced DNA is TGCAGTGCCCTGGATAAGGGTAATGAAAAACTGTTTTTT. Its translation reads: CSALDKGNEKLFF.